These 22 T cell receptor beta chains originate from one sample sequenced in a study of T-cell reconstitution after alpha-beta-depleted transplantation in children. As it was prepared, the TCRbeta library received unique molecular identifiers. TCRdb re-called the PCR reads with MiXCR, one entry per CDR3 protein. Of approximately 250,000 distinct CDR3 sequences listed, roughly 24% were seen once; the top ten hold about 2.6%. The sample consisted of PBMCs, taken before TCRalphabeta/CD19-depleted stem cell transplant. The source is a girl aged 2 to 10 with Fanconi anemia, due to receive a stem cell transplant.

This chain links TRBV6-2 or TRBV6-3 with TRBJ2-6; 8 nucleotides align to TRBD2. The V gene end was trimmed by 1 base and the J gene end by 1 base; junction bases not matched to a gene: 12. This CDR3 contains 20 residues. The germline gives CDR1 MNHEY, CDR2 SVGEGT. The CDR3 nucleotides read TGTGCCAGCAGTTACTGGACCTCGGGACTAGTTGCTTCTGGGGCCAACGTCCTGACTTTC. Residues: CASSYWTSGLVASGANVLTF.

This clonotype was counted between two and nine times. The rearrangement links TRBV12-3 or TRBV12-4 to TRBJ2-7, with D uncertain. This CDR3 is built from 13 residues. Trimming cost V 6 bases and J 6 bases, with 15 bases left between them. CDR3 in amino acids: CASRGPVLSEQYF. DNA of the CDR3: TGTGCCAGCAGGGGCCCGGTCTTGAGCGAGCAGTACTTC.

At least ten counts were recorded for this clonotype. This CDR3 reads CASSRDRSRYGYTF. CDR3 DNA sequence: TGTGCCAGCAGTAGGGACAGGTCACGCTATGGCTACACCTTC. V gene TRBV12-3 or TRBV12-4 combines with J gene TRBJ1-2; TRBD1 agrees at 8 bases. Trimming removed 5 bases from V and 4 bases from J; junction bases left unmatched: 6. The CDR3 loop spans 14 amino acids.

The table lists this clonotype with a few counts. The V gene is TRBV5-1, the J gene TRBJ2-1; D ambiguous. The V end was cut by 0 bases, the J end by 0 bases, with 7 bases between. CDR1 and CDR2 (germline): SGHRS, YFSETQ. This CDR3 is built from 15 residues. The CDR3 DNA is TGCGCCAGCAGCTTGGGCTCCCTCTCCTACAATGAGCAGTTCTTC. It encodes CASSLGSLSYNEQFF.

This clonotype was recorded many times. The gene calls are TRBV12-3 or TRBV12-4 and TRBJ1-1, with TRBD1 identical over 8 bases. V lost 5 bases and J lost 5; bases outside the gene matches: 10. The CDR3 loop spans 15 amino acids. CDR3 amino acids: CASSQLDRGGTEAFF. CDR3 sequence (DNA): TGTGCCAGCAGTCAACTCGACAGGGGAGGAACTGAAGCTTTCTTT.

At least ten counts were recorded for this clonotype. The rearrangement joins TRBV7-3 to TRBJ2-2; D is unresolved. In germline, CDR1 is SGHTA, CDR2 FQGTGA. Trimming removed 5 bases from V and 11 bases from J, with 15 bases in between. CDR3 length equals 13 residues. CDR3 coding DNA: TGTGCCAGCAGCCTCGATTCTTGGGAAGAGCTGTTTTTT. Its protein product is CASSLDSWEELFF.

This clonotype was recorded many times. The chain employs TRBV29-1 and TRBJ1-2, with D unresolved. The V end lost 3 bases, the J end lost 4 bases, and 9 bases lay between the germline ends. From germline, CDR1 is SQVTM and CDR2 ANQGSEA. CDR3 length: 12 residues. The CDR3, as DNA: TGCAGCGTTGACAAACACGGCTATGGCTACACCTTC. Translation: CSVDKHGYGYTF.

A few counts support this clonotype. The CDR3 DNA is TGCAGTGCACCGGTTGAGGGGACCCAGTACTTC. Its protein product is CSAPVEGTQYF. The chain couples TRBV20-1 to TRBJ2-5, with a possible D match to TRBD2 (5 bases). The germline V and J ends were trimmed by 6 bases and 7 bases, with 12 bases remaining between them. Germline V gene lookup returns CDR1 DFQATT and CDR2 SNEGSKA (reference sequence). The CDR3 is 11 residues long.

The chain couples TRBV10-3 to TRBJ2-5, with 7 bases fitting TRBD1. From germline, CDR1 is ENHRY and CDR2 SYGVKD. The CDR3 covers 16 residues. V lost 3 bases, J lost 2 bases, and 9 bases stayed unmatched. CDR3 sequence reads: CAISDPYRGGQETQYF. CDR3 nucleotide sequence: TGTGCCATCAGTGACCCCTACAGGGGTGGGCAAGAGACCCAGTACTTC.

This clonotype was seen a handful of times. The J gene is TRBJ2-7, the V gene TRBV6-1; D is possibly TRBD1 (6 bases). Germline V gene sequence: CDR1 MNHNS, CDR2 SASEGT. V shed 4 bases and J shed 3 bases, with 16 bases lying between them. CDR3 size: 15 residues. The CDR3 protein is CASSAETGYFYEQYF. DNA of the CDR3: TGTGCCAGCAGTGCTGAGACAGGATACTTCTACGAGCAGTACTTC.

This clonotype was counted many times. The chain combines TRBV6-2 or TRBV6-3 with TRBJ2-1; 10 bases are a match to TRBD2. Trimming took 4 bases from V and 2 from J; bases not matched to a gene: 8. CDR3 length: 17 amino acids. The germline V gene encodes CDR1 MNHEY and CDR2 SVGEGT. Here the CDR3 reads CASSFHIAGGTYNEQFF. In nucleotides, the CDR3 is TGTGCCAGCAGTTTTCATATAGCGGGAGGCACCTACAATGAGCAGTTCTTC.

The CDR3 region is CASSAVLAGLINEQFF. CDR3 bases: TGTGCCAGCAGTGCGGTACTAGCAGGGTTGATCAATGAGCAGTTCTTC. V gene TRBV12-3 or TRBV12-4 combines with J gene TRBJ2-1; D is perhaps TRBD2 (6 bases). Trimming took 5 bases from V and 6 from J, leaving 20 bases between them. The CDR3 contains 16 residues.

This clonotype was recorded at least ten times. The chain employs TRBV6-2 or TRBV6-3 and TRBJ2-5, with D tentatively TRBD2 (5 bases). The germline CDR1 and CDR2 sequences are MNHEY and SVGEGT. V lost 4 bases to trimming and J lost 5 bases, with 11 bases between them. This CDR3 region has 13 residues. Written as DNA, the CDR3 is TGTGCCAGCAGTTCATGGACTTTGGAGACCCAGTACTTC. As protein: CASSSWTLETQYF.

This clonotype was detected ten times or more. The J gene is TRBJ2-5, the V gene TRBV29-1; D possibly corresponds to TRBD1 (6 bases). Germline V gene data show CDR1 as SQVTM and CDR2 as ANQGSEA. The CDR3 has 13 residues. V was cut by 6 bases and J by 4 bases, with 15 bases left in between. CDR3 in DNA: TGCAGCGTCCCCCGGCAGGGGTCAGAGACCCAGTACTTC. The encoded protein is CSVPRQGSETQYF.

V is TRBV7-9 and J is TRBJ1-2; no clear D. Trimming removed 1 base at V and 8 bases at J, with 17 bases between. Germline assignment: CDR1 SEHNR and CDR2 FQNEAQ (reference sequence). The CDR3 consists of 15 residues. CDR3: CASSLGVNEDTGYTF. In DNA form, the CDR3 reads TGTGCCAGCAGCTTAGGGGTAAATGAAGACACAGGCTACACCTTC.

J is TRBJ1-1 and V is TRBV29-1; D remains unclear. CDR3 size: 12 residues. The V and J ends lost 1 base and 4 bases respectively, with 7 bases between them. Germline-derived CDR1 and CDR2 are SQVTM and ANQGSEA. Here the CDR3 reads CSVEGLGTEAFF. DNA for the CDR3: TGCAGCGTTGAAGGGCTGGGCACTGAAGCTTTCTTT.

Only a few counts were recorded for this clonotype. This chain connects TRBV6-2 or TRBV6-3 to TRBJ2-3, with TRBD2 identical over 15 bases. Trimming cost V 6 bases and J 0 bases; bases outside gene matches: 13. Germline V gene lookup returns CDR1 MNHEY and CDR2 SVGEGT. CDR3 size: 20 residues. The chain's CDR3 is CASSLLGRGLAGGSTDTQYF. The CDR3, as DNA: TGTGCCAGCAGCTTACTCGGGCGGGGACTAGCGGGAGGAAGCACAGATACGCAGTATTTT.

There are many counts of this clonotype. V and J are TRBV6-2 or TRBV6-3 and TRBJ2-5, with 14 bases aligning to TRBD2. Trimming cost V 2 bases and J 5 bases; bases outside gene matches: 4. The germline gives CDR1 MNHEY, CDR2 SVGEGT. CDR3 size: 16 residues. DNA of the CDR3: TGTGCCAGCAGTTACAGGACTAGCGGGGGGTGGGAGACCCAGTACTTC. It yields the protein CASSYRTSGGWETQYF.

This clonotype was detected ten times or more. This rearrangement joins TRBV7-9 to TRBJ2-1; D remains ambiguous. The CDR3 covers 14 residues. V dropped 5 bases and J dropped 3 bases, with 11 bases sitting between them. Per the germline V gene, CDR1 is SEHNR and CDR2 is FQNEAQ (reference sequence). The CDR3 DNA is TGTGCCAGCAGCCCTCCCGGCAGCTACAATGAGCAGTTCTTC. This codes for CASSPPGSYNEQFF.

This clonotype came up many times. The chain combines TRBV12-3 or TRBV12-4 with TRBJ2-7; 13 bases align to TRBD2. Trimming cost V 5 bases and J 6 bases; bases outside gene matches: 7. This CDR3 region has 15 residues. The CDR3 loop reads CASSPGTSGTREQYF. For the CDR3, the DNA is TGTGCCAGCAGTCCCGGGACTAGCGGGACGCGCGAGCAGTACTTC.

There are many counts of this clonotype. The chain employs TRBV4-2 and TRBJ2-1, with D maybe TRBD1 (6 bases). In germline, CDR1 is LGHNA, CDR2 YNFKEQ. The CDR3 has 14 amino acids. V lost 0 bases and J 3 bases, leaving 6 bases between the germline ends. The CDR3 bases are TGTGCCAGCAGCCAAGAGGACAGCTACAATGAGCAGTTCTTC. Amino acids: CASSQEDSYNEQFF.

This clonotype occurred once. The chain joins TRBV2 to TRBJ2-7; 7 positions match TRBD1. TRBJ2-5 explains the end of the DNA better; the J call may be wrong. This CDR3 contains 12 residues. Germline values: CDR1 SNHLY, CDR2 FYNNEI. CDR3 coding DNA: TGTGCCAGCAGACTACAGGGGTCGACCCAGTACTTC. As protein: CASRLQGSTQYF.